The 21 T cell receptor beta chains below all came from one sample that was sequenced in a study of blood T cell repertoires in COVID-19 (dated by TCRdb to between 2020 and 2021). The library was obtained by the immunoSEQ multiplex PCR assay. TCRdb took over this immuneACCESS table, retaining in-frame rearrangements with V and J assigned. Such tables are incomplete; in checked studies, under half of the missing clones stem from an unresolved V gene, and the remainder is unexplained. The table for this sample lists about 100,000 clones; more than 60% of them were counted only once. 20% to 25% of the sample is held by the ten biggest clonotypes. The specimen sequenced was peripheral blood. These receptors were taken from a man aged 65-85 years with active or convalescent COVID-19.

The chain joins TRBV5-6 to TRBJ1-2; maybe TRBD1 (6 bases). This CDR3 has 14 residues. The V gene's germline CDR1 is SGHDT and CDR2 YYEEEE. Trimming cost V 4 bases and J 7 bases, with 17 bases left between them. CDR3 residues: CASSDRGLQGGYTF. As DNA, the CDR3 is TGTGCCAGCAGCGATAGGGGTTTACAGGGTGGCTACACCTTC.

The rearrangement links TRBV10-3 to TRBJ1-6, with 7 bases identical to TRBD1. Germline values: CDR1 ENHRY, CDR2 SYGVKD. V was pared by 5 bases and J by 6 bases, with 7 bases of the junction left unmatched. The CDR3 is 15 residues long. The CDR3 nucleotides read TGTGCCATCAGTCCCCGGGACAGCCCTAATTCACCCCTCCACTTT. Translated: CAISPRDSPNSPLHF.

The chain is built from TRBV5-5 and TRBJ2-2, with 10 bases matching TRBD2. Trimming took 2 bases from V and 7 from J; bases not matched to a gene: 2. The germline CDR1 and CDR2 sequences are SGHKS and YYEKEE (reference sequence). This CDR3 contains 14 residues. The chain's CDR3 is CASSFSSGGGELFF. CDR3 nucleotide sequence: TGTGCCAGCAGCTTTTCTAGCGGGGGCGGGGAGCTGTTTTTT.

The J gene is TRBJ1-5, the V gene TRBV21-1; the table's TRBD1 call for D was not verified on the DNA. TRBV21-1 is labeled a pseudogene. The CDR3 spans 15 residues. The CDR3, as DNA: TGTGCCAGCAGCAAAGCCAGGGCAGATTATCAGCCCCAGCATTTT. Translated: CASSKARADYQPQHF.

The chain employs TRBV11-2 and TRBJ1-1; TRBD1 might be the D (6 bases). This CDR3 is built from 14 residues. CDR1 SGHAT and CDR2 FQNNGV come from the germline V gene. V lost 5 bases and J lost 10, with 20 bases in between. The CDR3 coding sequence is TGTGCCAGCAGCCCCGGGAGGGGGTCCCACTTAGCTTTCTTT. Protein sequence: CASSPGRGSHLAFF.

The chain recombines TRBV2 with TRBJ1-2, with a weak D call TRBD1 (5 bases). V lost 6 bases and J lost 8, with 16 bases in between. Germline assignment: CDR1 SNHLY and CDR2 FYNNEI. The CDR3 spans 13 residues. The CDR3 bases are TGTGCCAGCAGGAGGACAATCTCTGGCGGCTACACCTTC. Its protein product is CASRRTISGGYTF.

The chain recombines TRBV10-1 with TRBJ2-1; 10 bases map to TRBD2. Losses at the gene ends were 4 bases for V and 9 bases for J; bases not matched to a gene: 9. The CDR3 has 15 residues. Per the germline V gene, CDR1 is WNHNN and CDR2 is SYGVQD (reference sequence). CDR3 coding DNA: TGCGCCAGCAGTGTTAGAGCGGGGGGGCCCAGTGAGCAGTTCTTC. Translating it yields CASSVRAGGPSEQFF.

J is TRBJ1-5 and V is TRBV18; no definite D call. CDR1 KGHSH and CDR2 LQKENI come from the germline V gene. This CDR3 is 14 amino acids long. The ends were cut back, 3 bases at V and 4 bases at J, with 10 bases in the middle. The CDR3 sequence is CASSPTGENQPQHF. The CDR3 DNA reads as TGTGCCAGCTCACCGACCGGGGAAAATCAGCCCCAGCATTTT.

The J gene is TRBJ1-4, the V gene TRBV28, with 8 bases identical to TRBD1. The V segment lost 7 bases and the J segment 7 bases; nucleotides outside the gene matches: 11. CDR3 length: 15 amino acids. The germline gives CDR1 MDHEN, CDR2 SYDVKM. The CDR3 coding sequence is TGTGCCAGCACCCAAGGGACAGGACGAGGTGAAAAACTGTTTTTT. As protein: CASTQGTGRGEKLFF.

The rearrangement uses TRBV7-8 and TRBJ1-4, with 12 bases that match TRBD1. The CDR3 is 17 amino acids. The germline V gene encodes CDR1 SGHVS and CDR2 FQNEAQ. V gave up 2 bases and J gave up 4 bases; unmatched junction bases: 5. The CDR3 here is CASSLRDRGQINEKLFF. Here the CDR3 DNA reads TGTGCCAGCAGCTTAAGGGACAGGGGGCAAATTAATGAAAAACTGTTTTTT.

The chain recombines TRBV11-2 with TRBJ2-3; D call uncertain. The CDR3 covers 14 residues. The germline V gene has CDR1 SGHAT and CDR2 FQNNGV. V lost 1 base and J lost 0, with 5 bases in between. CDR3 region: CASSLVVSTDTQYF. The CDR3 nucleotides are TGTGCCAGCAGCTTAGTAGTGAGCACAGATACGCAGTATTTT.

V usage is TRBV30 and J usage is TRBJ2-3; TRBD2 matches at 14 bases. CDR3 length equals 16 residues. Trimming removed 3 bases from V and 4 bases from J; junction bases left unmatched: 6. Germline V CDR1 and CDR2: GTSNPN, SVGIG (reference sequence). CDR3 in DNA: TGTGCCTGGAGCCCAGGGACTAGCGGGGGCCCAGATACGCAGTATTTT. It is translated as CAWSPGTSGGPDTQYF.

CDR3 residues: CASSQDRTRQETQYF. CDR3 DNA: TGTGCCAGCAGCCAAGATAGGACTAGGCAAGAGACCCAGTACTTC. The gene calls are TRBV3-1 (or the pseudogene TRBV3-2) and TRBJ2-5; 7 bases are a match to TRBD2. The CDR3 contains 15 residues. The germline V gene encodes CDR1 LGHDT and CDR2 YNNKEL (reference sequence). V was pared by 0 bases and J by 2 bases, with 3 bases of the junction left unmatched.

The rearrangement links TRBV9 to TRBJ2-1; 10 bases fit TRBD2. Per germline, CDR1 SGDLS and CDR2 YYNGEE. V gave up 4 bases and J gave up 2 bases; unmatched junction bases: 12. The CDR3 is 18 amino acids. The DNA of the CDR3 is TGTGCCAGCAGCATCACCGGGGGGCTAGCGGGAGCCTACAATGAGCAGTTCTTC. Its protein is CASSITGGLAGAYNEQFF.

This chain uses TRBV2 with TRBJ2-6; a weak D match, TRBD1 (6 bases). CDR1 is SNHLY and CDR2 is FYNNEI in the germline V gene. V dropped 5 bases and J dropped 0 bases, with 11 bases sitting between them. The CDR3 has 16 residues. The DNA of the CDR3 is TGTGCCAGCAGTCGGGACATAGGCTCTGGGGCCAACGTCCTGACTTTC. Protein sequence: CASSRDIGSGANVLTF. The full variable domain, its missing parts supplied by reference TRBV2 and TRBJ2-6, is EPEVTQTPSHQVTQMGQEVILRCVPISNHLYFYWYRQILGQKVEFLVSFYNNEISEKSEIFDDQFSVERPDGSNFTLKIRSTKLEDSAMYFCASSRDIGSGANVLTFGAGSRLTVL.

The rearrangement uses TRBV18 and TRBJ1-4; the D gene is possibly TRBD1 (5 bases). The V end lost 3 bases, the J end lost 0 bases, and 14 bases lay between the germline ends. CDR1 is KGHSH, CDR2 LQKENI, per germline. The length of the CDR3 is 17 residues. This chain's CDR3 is CASSPQRGFATNEKLFF. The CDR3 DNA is TGTGCCAGCTCACCTCAAAGGGGTTTTGCAACTAATGAAAAACTGTTTTTT.

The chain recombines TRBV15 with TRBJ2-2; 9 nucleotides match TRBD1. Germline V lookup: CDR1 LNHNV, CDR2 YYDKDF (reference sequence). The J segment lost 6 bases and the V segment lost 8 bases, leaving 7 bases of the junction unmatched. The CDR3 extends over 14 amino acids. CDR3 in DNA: TGTGCCACCTCCCCGGGACAGGGTTCCGGGGAGCTGTTTTTT. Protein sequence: CATSPGQGSGELFF.

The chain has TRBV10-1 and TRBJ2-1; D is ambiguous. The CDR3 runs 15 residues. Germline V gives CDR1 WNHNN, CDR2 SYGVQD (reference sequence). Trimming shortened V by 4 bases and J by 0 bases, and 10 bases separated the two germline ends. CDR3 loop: CASSVDTRSYNEQFF. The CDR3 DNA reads TGCGCCAGCAGTGTAGACACACGCTCCTACAATGAGCAGTTCTTC.

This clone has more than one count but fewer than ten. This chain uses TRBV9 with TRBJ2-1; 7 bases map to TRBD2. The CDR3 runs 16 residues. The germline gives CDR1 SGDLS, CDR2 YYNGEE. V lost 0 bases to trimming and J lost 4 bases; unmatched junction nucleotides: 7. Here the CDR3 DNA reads TGTGCCAGCAGCGTAGATCAGGGAGGGCGGTACAATGAGCAGTTCTTC. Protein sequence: CASSVDQGGRYNEQFF.

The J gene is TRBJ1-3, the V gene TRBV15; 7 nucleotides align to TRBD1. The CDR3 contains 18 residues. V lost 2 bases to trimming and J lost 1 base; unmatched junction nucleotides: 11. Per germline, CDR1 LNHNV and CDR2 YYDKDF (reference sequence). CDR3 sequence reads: CATSRLFPGGSSGNTIYF. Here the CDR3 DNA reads TGTGCCACCAGCAGACTCTTCCCAGGGGGTTCTTCTGGAAACACCATATATTTT.

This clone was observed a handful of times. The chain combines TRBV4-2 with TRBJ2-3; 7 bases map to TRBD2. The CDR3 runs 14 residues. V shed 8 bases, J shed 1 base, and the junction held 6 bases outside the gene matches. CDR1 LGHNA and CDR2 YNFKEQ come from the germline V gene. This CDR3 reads CASRVSGGTDTQYF. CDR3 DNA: TGTGCCAGCCGGGTAAGCGGGGGCACAGATACGCAGTATTTT.